Each of the 19 T cell receptor beta chains below was sequenced from the same sample in a study of CD4 T cells in relation to SARS-CoV-2 and coronaviruses (dated by TCRdb to the early 2020s). Library preparation used the immunoSEQ multiplex PCR assay. TCRdb limited this immuneACCESS table to in-frame rearrangements with V and J called. A share of clones is missing; checked studies link under half to unresolved V genes, and the rest is unexplained. The sample table contains fewer than 20,000 clones; only one count was recorded for around three quarters of them. The biggest ten clones account for around 16% of the sample. CD4+ T cells from unexposed donors were collected before the COVID-19 pandemic (2011-2018). After around 11 days of culture, CD4+ T cells were isolated with the EasySep CD4+ T cell isolation kit. No antigens are known for them. The sample taken for sequencing was CD4+ T cells from PBMCs, cultured in vitro. The receptors derive from a human donor in good health.

The chain recombines TRBV24-1 with TRBJ1-5, with D uncertain. Germline V gene data show CDR1 as KGHDR and CDR2 as SFDVKD. This CDR3 contains 15 residues. V lost 1 base, J lost 4 bases, and 10 bases lay in between. CDR3 residues: CATSDFGSFNQPQHF. The CDR3 DNA is TGTGCCACCAGTGATTTTGGGTCATTTAATCAGCCCCAGCATTTT.

This chain connects TRBV6-1 to TRBJ2-7, with 14 bases lining up with TRBD2. J gave up 1 base and V 3 bases, and 8 bases lay outside the gene matches. This CDR3 has 18 amino acids. Germline lookup yields CDR1 MNHNS and CDR2 SASEGT. CDR3 sequence (DNA): TGTGCCAGCAGTGAGAAGTTGGGACTAGCGGGAGCTTCCTACGAGCAGTACTTC. Translated: CASSEKLGLAGASYEQYF.

The V gene is TRBV12-3 or TRBV12-4, the J gene TRBJ2-5; TRBD1 agrees at 8 bases. The CDR3 runs 13 residues. After removal of 8 bases from V and 5 bases from J, the junction contained 7 bases not matched to a gene. CDR3 bases: TGTGCCAGCGGTCGCACAGGGGGGGAGACCCAGTACTTC. Its protein product is CASGRTGGETQYF.

This clone was found a few times. This chain uses TRBV11-3 with TRBJ1-1; D is unresolved. From germline, CDR1 is SGHNT and CDR2 YENEEA. This CDR3 has 13 residues. V lost 6 bases, J lost 2 bases, and 10 bases lay in between. For the CDR3, the DNA is TGTGCCAGCAGTTTTGCGGGCAACACTGAAGCTTTCTTT. Protein: CASSFAGNTEAFF.

The chain links TRBV5-1 to TRBJ2-2; D might be TRBD1 (6 bases). The germline V gene has CDR1 SGHRS and CDR2 YFSETQ. CDR3 length equals 16 residues. V was clipped by 7 bases and J by 2 bases, with 18 bases between them. This CDR3 reads CASSFRRDTNTGELFF. The CDR3 DNA reads as TGCGCCAGCTCCTTTAGACGGGACACCAACACCGGGGAGCTGTTTTTT.

The chain has TRBV14 and TRBJ1-1; D is unclear. Trimming left V 2 bases short and J 3 bases short, with 7 bases between. Per germline, CDR1 SGHDN and CDR2 FVKESK. This CDR3 comprises 13 residues. DNA of the CDR3: TGTGCCAGCAGCCAATGGAAAGACACTGAAGCTTTCTTT. Protein: CASSQWKDTEAFF. Full variable domain (missing parts from reference TRBV14 and TRBJ1-1): EAGVTQFPSHSVIEKGQTVTLRCDPISGHDNLYWYRRVMGKEIKFLLHFVKESKQDESGMPNNRFLAERTGGTYSTLKVQPAELEDSGVYFCASSQWKDTEAFFGQGTRLTVV.

The V gene is TRBV3-1 (or the pseudogene TRBV3-2), the J gene TRBJ2-5; D tentatively reads TRBD1 or TRBD2 (6 bases each). The CDR3 runs to 15 residues. V lost 1 base to trimming and J lost 4 bases, with 13 bases between them. Germline CDR1 is LGHDT and CDR2 is YNNKEL (reference sequence). The CDR3 DNA sequence: TGTGCCAGCAGCCAAGTAAGGGGGGCTCGAGAGACCCAGTACTTC. It specifies CASSQVRGARETQYF.

The chain joins TRBV24-1 to TRBJ1-1; 8 nucleotides line up with TRBD1. The CDR3 covers 13 residues. CDR1 and CDR2 from the germline V gene are KGHDR and SFDVKD. J gave up 8 bases and V 3 bases, and 4 bases lay outside the gene matches. CDR3 region: CATSDDRGHEAFF. CDR3 DNA sequence: TGTGCCACCAGTGATGACAGGGGACACGAAGCTTTCTTT.

The chain links TRBV20-1 to TRBJ2-3; D call uncertain. CDR1 is DFQATT and CDR2 is SNEGSKA in the germline V gene (reference sequence). This CDR3 comprises 11 residues. V was cut by 6 bases and J by 6 bases, with 10 bases left in between. This CDR3 is CSATASDTQYF. The CDR3 nucleotides are TGCAGTGCCACAGCTTCGGATACGCAGTATTTT.

The CDR3 sequence: CASSGGGSGRVGDTQYF. CDR3 nucleotides: TGCGCCAGCAGCGGAGGGGGTAGCGGGAGGGTTGGAGATACGCAGTATTTT. This chain connects TRBV4-1 to TRBJ2-3, with TRBD2 matching 11 bases. J gave up 5 bases and V 5 bases, and 12 bases lay outside the gene matches. The germline V gene encodes CDR1 MGHRA and CDR2 YSYEKL. This CDR3 is built from 17 residues.

The chain combines TRBV18 with TRBJ1-1, with a weak D call TRBD1 (5 bases). The germline V and J ends were trimmed by 1 base and 2 bases, with 8 bases remaining between them. CDR3 length: 14 residues. Per the germline V gene, CDR1 is KGHSH and CDR2 is LQKENI. CDR3: CASSPRDGNTEAFF. The DNA of the CDR3 is TGTGCCAGCTCACCACGGGACGGAAACACTGAAGCTTTCTTT.

The V gene is TRBV4-2, the J gene TRBJ1-3, with D tentatively TRBD1 (5 bases). The germline V and J ends were trimmed by 4 bases and 1 base, with 20 bases remaining between them. Germline V gene data show CDR1 as LGHNA and CDR2 as YNFKEQ. The CDR3 has 18 residues. The CDR3 spells CASSRLPSGGGSGNTIYF. CDR3 DNA: TGTGCCAGCAGCCGATTACCCTCGGGGGGGGGATCTGGAAACACCATATATTTT.

This sequence joins TRBV19 and TRBJ2-1; weak D call: TRBD2 (6 bases). The CDR3 is 13 residues long. Trimming took 5 bases from V and 11 from J, leaving 16 bases between them. Germline assignment: CDR1 LNHDA and CDR2 SQIVND (reference sequence). The CDR3 here is CASSSDPGRKQFF. DNA of the CDR3: TGTGCCAGTAGTTCCGACCCGGGGAGGAAGCAGTTCTTC.

The chain employs TRBV19 and TRBJ2-7; D is unclear. This CDR3 has 14 amino acids. The germline V gene has CDR1 LNHDA and CDR2 SQIVND (reference sequence). V was trimmed by 5 bases and J by 2 bases, leaving 13 bases between them. This CDR3 is CASSLSVSPYEQYF. In DNA form, the CDR3 reads TGTGCCAGTAGTTTGAGCGTTAGCCCCTACGAGCAGTACTTC.

This chain connects TRBV5-4 to TRBJ2-3, with TRBD2 as a possible D gene (6 bases). CDR1 is SGHNT, CDR2 YYREEE, per germline (reference sequence). Trimming took off 9 bases at V and 3 bases at J, with 20 bases between the two ends. This CDR3 is 15 amino acids long. The CDR3 spells CATYLDPAGTDTQYF. The CDR3 DNA sequence: TGTGCCACATACCTCGACCCGGCGGGGACAGATACGCAGTATTTT. The complete variable domain, with remaining parts taken from reference TRBV5-4 and TRBJ2-3, reads ETGVTQSPTHLIKTRGQQVTLRCSSQSGHNTVSWYQQALGQGPQFIFQYYREEENGRGNFPPRFSGLQFPNYSSELNVNALELDDSALYLCATYLDPAGTDTQYFGPGTRLTVL.

The chain couples TRBV12-5 to TRBJ2-3; perhaps TRBD2 as D (5 bases). CDR3 size: 16 residues. CDR1 and CDR2 (germline): LGHNT, FRNRAP. Deletions cut 4 bases from V and 0 bases from J, with 14 bases between. The CDR3 here is CASGSPTGTSTDTQYF. The CDR3 coding sequence is TGTGCTAGTGGTTCCCCAACGGGAACTAGCACAGATACGCAGTATTTT.

A few counts support this clone. The J gene is TRBJ2-7, the V gene TRBV20-1; 11 bases agree with TRBD1. Per germline, CDR1 DFQATT and CDR2 SNEGSKA (reference sequence). The CDR3 is 14 residues long. V was pared by 3 bases and J by 5 bases, with 6 bases of the junction left unmatched. In DNA form, the CDR3 reads TGCAGTGCTAGTATGGACAGGGGGCTGGACGAGCAGTACTTC. Its protein is CSASMDRGLDEQYF.

This clone was recorded once. The genes are TRBV20-1 and TRBJ2-1, with D perhaps given as TRBD1 or TRBD2 (5 bases each). CDR1 and CDR2 from the germline V gene are DFQATT and SNEGSKA (reference sequence). Between the trimmed V and J ends, which lost 3 bases and 9 bases, there was a span of 15 bases. This CDR3 is 13 amino acids long. In nucleotides, the CDR3 is TGCAGTGCTAGTGGGACGGGGTACGCTGAGCAGTTCTTC. The encoded protein is CSASGTGYAEQFF.

V usage is TRBV5-5 and J usage is TRBJ1-2; unclear D gene. The CDR3 runs to 13 residues. The V end lost 3 bases, the J end lost 8 bases, and 14 bases lay between the germline ends. Germline lookup yields CDR1 SGHKS and CDR2 YYEKEE (reference sequence). CDR3 amino acids: CASSSKTPFGYTF. The DNA for the CDR3 is TGTGCCAGCAGCTCCAAGACACCGTTCGGCTACACCTTC.